This TCR beta chain was sequenced in a study of cytomegalovirus exposure and HLA in healthy donors. The PCR contained 60 Vbeta and 13 Jbeta primers. Profiled with immunoSEQ multiplex PCR; TCRdb holds only in-frame clones, not every one. The sample contains around 65,000 clones, approximately 78% of which appear only once. This clone was counted between two and nine times. The CDR3 runs 14 residues. The germline gives CDR1 SGHVS, CDR2 FQNEAQ. The V gene lost 4 bases and the J gene lost 7 bases, with 16 bases spanning the gap. The clonotype originates from a girl aged 10 to 17 in good health and CMV-seropositive. Input material: PBMCs. The chain is built from TRBV7-8 and TRBJ1-1; possibly TRBD1 for D (5 bases). This CDR3 is CASSSVVVQGEAFF. In DNA, the CDR3 is TGTGCCAGCAGCTCAGTGGTTGTTCAGGGTGAAGCTTTCTTT.